Listed here are 3 T cell receptor beta chains from one sample, sequenced in a study of blood T cell repertoires in COVID-19. Measured with immunoSEQ multiplex PCR; TCRdb has only the in-frame clones, and not every one. The data show 95,000 to 150,000 clones, with 84% seen just once and roughly 3.9% held by the top ten. What was sequenced was PBMCs or T cells enriched from blood (not recorded which). These receptors were obtained from a woman between 25 and 40 years old who had recovered from COVID-19.

This clone was counted many times. The chain has TRBV7-2 and TRBJ2-3, with a possible D match to TRBD2 (7 bases). The CDR3 length is 15 residues. The germline V gene encodes CDR1 SGHTA and CDR2 FQGNSA. The V gene lost 5 bases and the J gene lost 4 bases, with 16 bases spanning the gap. The chain's CDR3 is CASSPGFGGPDTQYF. The CDR3 bases are TGTGCCAGCAGCCCAGGGTTCGGGGGGCCAGATACGCAGTATTTT.

The V and J genes are TRBV29-1 and TRBJ1-2; 8 bases are shared with TRBD1. The V segment lost 1 base and the J segment 0 bases; nucleotides outside the gene matches: 1. This CDR3 is built from 14 residues. Per the germline V gene, CDR1 is SQVTM and CDR2 is ANQGSEA. The CDR3: CSVEVQGANYGYTF. CDR3 in DNA: TGCAGCGTTGAAGTACAGGGGGCTAACTATGGCTACACCTTC.

V gene TRBV5-8 combines with J gene TRBJ2-5; 7 positions match TRBD1. In germline, CDR1 is SGHTS, CDR2 YDEGEE. Losses at the gene ends were 1 base for V and 5 bases for J; bases not matched to a gene: 8. The length of the CDR3 is 15 residues. This CDR3 is CASSLLGQRPETQYF. CDR3 nucleotide sequence: TGTGCCAGCAGCTTGTTGGGACAGCGGCCGGAGACCCAGTACTTC.